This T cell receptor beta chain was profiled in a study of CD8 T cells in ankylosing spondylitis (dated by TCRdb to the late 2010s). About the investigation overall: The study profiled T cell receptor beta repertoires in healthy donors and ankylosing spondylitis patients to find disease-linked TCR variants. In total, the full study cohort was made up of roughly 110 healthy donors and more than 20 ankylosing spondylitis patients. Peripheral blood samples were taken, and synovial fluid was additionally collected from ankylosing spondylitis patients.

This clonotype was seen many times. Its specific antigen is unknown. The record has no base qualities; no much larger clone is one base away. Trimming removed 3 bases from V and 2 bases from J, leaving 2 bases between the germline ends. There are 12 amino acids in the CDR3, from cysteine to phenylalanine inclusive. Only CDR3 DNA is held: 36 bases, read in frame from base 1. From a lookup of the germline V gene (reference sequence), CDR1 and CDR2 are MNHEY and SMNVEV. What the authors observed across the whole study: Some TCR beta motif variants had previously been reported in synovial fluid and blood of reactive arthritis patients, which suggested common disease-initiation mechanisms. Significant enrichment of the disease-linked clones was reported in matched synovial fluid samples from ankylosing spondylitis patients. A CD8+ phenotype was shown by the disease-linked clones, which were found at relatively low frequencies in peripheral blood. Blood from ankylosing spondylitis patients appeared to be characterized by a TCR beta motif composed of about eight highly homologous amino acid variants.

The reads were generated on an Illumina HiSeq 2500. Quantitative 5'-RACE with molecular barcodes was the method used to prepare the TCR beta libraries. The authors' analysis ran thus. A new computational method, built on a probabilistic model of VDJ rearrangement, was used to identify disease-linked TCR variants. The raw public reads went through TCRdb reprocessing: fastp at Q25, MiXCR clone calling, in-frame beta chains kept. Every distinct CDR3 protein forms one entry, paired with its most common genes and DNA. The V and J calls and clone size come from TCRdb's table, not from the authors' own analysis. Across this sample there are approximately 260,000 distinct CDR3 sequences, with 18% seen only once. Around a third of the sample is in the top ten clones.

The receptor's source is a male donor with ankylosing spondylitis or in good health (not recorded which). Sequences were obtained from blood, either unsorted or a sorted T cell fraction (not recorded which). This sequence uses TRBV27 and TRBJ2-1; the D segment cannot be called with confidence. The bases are TGTGCCAGCAGTTTGGCCTACAATGAGCAGTTCTTC. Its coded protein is CASSLAYNEQFF.